This T cell receptor beta chain was obtained from a study of shared T cell receptors in the human thymus. A single count supports this clone. J was trimmed by 3 bases and V by 1 base; bases with no gene match: 9. The CDR3 is 17 residues long. CDR1 and CDR2 (germline): MGHRA, YSYEKL. Repertoires were generated with immunoSEQ multiplex PCR, while TCRdb's copy carries only in-frame clones and drops some. Of roughly 560,000 clones listed, roughly 74% are singletons. These sequences were also reported in another study, on human thymus T cells.

Input material: thymocytes. The chain carries TRBV4-1 and TRBJ2-1; 7 nucleotides match TRBD2. The receptor was derived from a boy less than two years old with a congenital heart defect. CDR3 loop: CASSQGDWGRGYNEQFF. The CDR3 nucleotides read TGCGCCAGCAGCCAAGGGGATTGGGGGAGGGGCTACAATGAGCAGTTCTTC.